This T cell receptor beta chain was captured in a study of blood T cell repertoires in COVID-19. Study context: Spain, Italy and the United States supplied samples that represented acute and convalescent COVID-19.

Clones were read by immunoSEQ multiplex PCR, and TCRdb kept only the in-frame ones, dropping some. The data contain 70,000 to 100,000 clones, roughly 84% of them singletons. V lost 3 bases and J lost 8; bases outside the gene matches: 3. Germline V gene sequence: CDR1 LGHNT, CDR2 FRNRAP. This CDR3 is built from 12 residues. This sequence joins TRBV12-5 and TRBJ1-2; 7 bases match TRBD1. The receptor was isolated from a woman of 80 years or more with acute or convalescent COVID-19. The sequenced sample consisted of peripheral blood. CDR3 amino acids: CASGFEGGGYTF. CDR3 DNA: TGTGCTAGTGGTTTTGAAGGGGGCGGCTACACCTTC.